The 14 T cell receptor beta chains below were found in one sample sequenced in a study of shared clonotypes between healthy human individuals. Sequencing used immunoSEQ multiplex PCR; TCRdb keeps in-frame clones, though not all of them. The sample shows 2 million to 2.5 million clones, more than 90% of them seen only once. The source material was naive CD4+ T cells sorted from blood. Subset of the sample: CD45RA+ positively selected. The receptors stem from a man aged 18-30 years in good health.

J is TRBJ1-3 and V is TRBV2, with D possibly matching TRBD1 (5 bases). This CDR3 is 15 amino acids long. Germline V CDR1 and CDR2: SNHLY, FYNNEI. V lost 4 bases to trimming and J lost 4 bases, with 14 bases between them. In DNA form, the CDR3 reads TGTGCCAGCAGTGGACCACAGGTTTTAGGAAACACCATATATTTT. Its protein is CASSGPQVLGNTIYF.

The rearrangement links TRBV7-2 to TRBJ1-4; D is ambiguous. CDR1 is SGHTA, CDR2 FQGNSA, per germline. The V end lost 4 bases, the J end lost 7 bases, and 16 bases lay between the germline ends. This CDR3 region has 15 residues. This CDR3 is CASSSEKVRGEKLFF. The CDR3, as DNA: TGTGCCAGCAGCTCGGAGAAGGTTCGGGGTGAAAAACTGTTTTTT.

The rearrangement joins TRBV5-1 to TRBJ2-3, with TRBD1 identical over 8 bases. V shed 4 bases, J shed 2 bases, and the junction held 9 bases outside the gene matches. Germline V gene sequence: CDR1 SGHRS, CDR2 YFSETQ. This CDR3 is 16 amino acids long. The CDR3 DNA follows: TGCGCCAGCAGCCTCCGGACAGGGATGATCACAGATACGCAGTATTTT. Translating it yields CASSLRTGMITDTQYF.

This clone was seen just once. The CDR3 coding sequence is TGTGCCAGCAGCCTGCGATCGGCAGAGACCCAGTACTTC. It translates to CASSLRSAETQYF. The rearrangement uses TRBV5-4 and TRBJ2-5; D is unclear. The CDR3 has 13 residues. The germline V gene has CDR1 SGHNT and CDR2 YYREEE (reference sequence). The V and J ends lost 4 bases and 4 bases respectively, with 11 bases between them.

V is TRBV28 and J is TRBJ2-1, with D possibly being TRBD1 or TRBD2 (6 bases each). With 2 bases removed from V and 10 bases from J, the gap between germline ends came to 12 bases. In germline, CDR1 is MDHEN, CDR2 SYDVKM. The CDR3 has 13 residues. CDR3 DNA sequence: TGTGCCAGCAGTTTAAGGGGGGAGCGCGAGCAGTTCTTC. Its protein product is CASSLRGEREQFF.

The rearrangement joins TRBV19 to TRBJ1-2; 9 bases map to TRBD1. Per germline, CDR1 LNHDA and CDR2 SQIVND (reference sequence). CDR3 length: 17 amino acids. J gave up 1 base and V 6 bases, and 12 bases lay outside the gene matches. The CDR3 loop reads CASSRGTGSTINYGYTF. The CDR3 bases are TGTGCCAGTAGCCGAGGGACAGGGTCTACAATTAACTATGGCTACACCTTC.

The rearrangement links TRBV30 to TRBJ2-5; 13 nucleotides agree with TRBD2. CDR3 length: 16 amino acids. Unmatched junction bases numbered 9, after V lost 3 bases and J lost 5 bases. CDR1 GTSNPN and CDR2 SVGIG come from the germline V gene (reference sequence). DNA for the CDR3: TGTGCCTGGAGACCCCGACTAGCGGGGGGCTATGAGACCCAGTACTTC. It translates to CAWRPRLAGGYETQYF.

This clone has only one observation. A junction end diverges from the germline sequence, so it may reflect a read error. The chain joins TRBV7-7 to TRBJ2-1; tentative D call: TRBD2 (5 bases). This CDR3 is 16 amino acids long. Germline CDR1 SSHAT, CDR2 FNYEAQ (reference sequence). The CDR3 protein is CASSLGGRSSYNEQFF. In DNA form, the CDR3 reads TGTGCTAGCAGCTTAGGAGGCCGCAGCTCCTACAATGAGCAGTTCTTC. The full variable domain, with the rest looked up from reference TRBV7-7 and TRBJ2-1, is GAGVSQSPRYKVTKRGQDVTLRCDPISSHATLYWYQQALGQGPEFLTYFNYEAQPDKSGLPSDRFSAERPEGSISTLTIQRTEQRDSAMYRCASSLGGRSSYNEQFFGPGTRLTVL.

This clone showed up just once. The chain couples TRBV27 to TRBJ2-2, with 12 nucleotides matching TRBD2. Germline-derived CDR1 and CDR2 are MNHEY and SMNVEV (reference sequence). V lost 6 bases to trimming and J lost 5 bases; unmatched junction nucleotides: 7. The CDR3 has 16 amino acids. CDR3 sequence: CASRGASGGATGELFF. For the CDR3, the DNA is TGTGCCAGCAGGGGAGCTAGCGGGGGGGCTACCGGGGAGCTGTTTTTT.

The CDR3 here is CASSLPTGLETQYF. The CDR3 DNA follows: TGTGCCAGCAGCCTTCCCACAGGGTTGGAGACCCAGTACTTC. This chain connects TRBV12-1 to TRBJ2-5; whether TRBD1, the table's D call, matches the DNA was not checked. TRBV12-1 is assigned pseudogene status. The CDR3 extends over 14 amino acids.

J is TRBJ1-6 and V is TRBV2; the match to TRBD1 covers 8 bases. CDR1 is SNHLY and CDR2 is FYNNEI in the germline V gene. After removal of 2 bases from V and 9 bases from J, the junction contained 6 bases not matched to a gene. The CDR3 is 15 residues long. CDR3 protein: CASSEYGQGVSPLHF. CDR3 DNA: TGTGCCAGCAGTGAATATGGACAGGGAGTTTCACCCCTCCACTTT.

This clone is a singleton in its sample. The gene calls are TRBV5-1 and TRBJ2-7, with 8 bases aligning to TRBD2. CDR3 length: 18 amino acids. CDR1 is SGHRS and CDR2 is YFSETQ in the germline V gene. V lost 0 bases and J lost 2; bases outside the gene matches: 13. CDR3 DNA: TGCGCCAGCAGCTTGGTTACAGGTGCTAAACTAGCGGCCTACGAGCAGTACTTC. It encodes CASSLVTGAKLAAYEQYF. Variable domain in full (rest from reference TRBV5-1 and TRBJ2-7): KAGVTQTPRYLIKTRGQQVTLSCSPISGHRSVSWYQQTPGQGLQFLFEYFSETQRNKGNFPGRFSGRQFSNSRSEMNVSTLELGDSALYLCASSLVTGAKLAAYEQYFGPGTRLTVT.

This rearrangement joins TRBV19 to TRBJ1-4; D gene uncertain. Deletions cut 1 base from V and 8 bases from J, with 14 bases between. This CDR3 spans 15 amino acids. The V gene's germline CDR1 is LNHDA and CDR2 SQIVND (reference sequence). The DNA of the CDR3 is TGTGCCAGTAGTATAGGGCCTTATGGTGGAGAAAAACTGTTTTTT. It specifies CASSIGPYGGEKLFF.

The chain combines TRBV7-9 with TRBJ1-2, with D hard to call. CDR1 and CDR2 from the germline V gene are SEHNR and FQNEAQ (reference sequence). V was trimmed by 5 bases and J by 4 bases, leaving 11 bases between them. The CDR3 has 13 amino acids. The CDR3 nucleotides are TGTGCCAGCAGCCCGGGGATTGGCTATGGCTACACCTTC. This gives the protein CASSPGIGYGYTF.